The 24 T cell receptor beta chains given below trace back to one sample, sequenced in a study of sequential checkpoint blockade in melanoma. Treatment reported: randomized to nivolumab then ipilimumab (arm A) or the reverse (arm B). The table came from immunoSEQ multiplex PCR; TCRdb's copy has only in-frame clones and leaves some out. The sample yields 15,000 to 20,000 clones, more than 70% seen once. The specimen was CD8+ T cells sorted from blood (inferred from file names), collected from a patient given nivolumab and ipilimumab in sequence. The receptors were sampled from a human donor with melanoma.

V gene TRBV5-6 combines with J gene TRBJ2-7; the match to TRBD1 covers 9 bases. V shed 2 bases and J 5 bases; nucleotides not matched to a gene: 5. Looked up from germline, CDR1 is SGHDT and CDR2 is YYEEEE. This CDR3 has 14 amino acids. The CDR3 loop is CASSFGTGMDEQYF. CDR3 coding DNA: TGTGCCAGCAGCTTCGGGACAGGGATGGACGAGCAGTACTTC.

V gene TRBV7-2 combines with J gene TRBJ1-1; D remains ambiguous. V gave up 1 base and J gave up 5 bases, with 14 bases separating them. The germline CDR1 and CDR2 sequences are SGHTA and FQGNSA. The CDR3 contains 15 residues. In DNA form, the CDR3 reads TGTGCCAGCAGCTTAGGTGCCCGGGGAGGAACTGAAGCTTTCTTT. This sequence encodes CASSLGARGGTEAFF.

This clone was counted between two and nine times. The CDR3: CASSSDYPYEQYF. The CDR3 DNA reads TGTGCCAGCAGCTCGGACTATCCTTACGAGCAGTACTTC. The chain joins TRBV7-9 to TRBJ2-7; a weak D match, TRBD2 (6 bases). Trimming stripped 4 bases from V and 4 bases from J, with 11 bases between. The CDR3 length is 13 residues. Germline CDR1 reads SEHNR; CDR2 reads FQNEAQ (reference sequence).

The genes are TRBV10-3 and TRBJ1-2; D is possibly TRBD1 (6 bases). The CDR3 extends over 17 amino acids. Germline V CDR1 and CDR2: ENHRY, SYGVKD. Trimming shortened V by 1 base and J by 2 bases, and 17 bases separated the two germline ends. This CDR3 is CAISEFKLGTTNYGYTF. CDR3 nucleotide sequence: TGTGCCATCAGTGAGTTTAAATTGGGGACAACCAACTATGGCTACACCTTC.

This clone was recorded only once. Germline is not matched at one junction end, which may reflect a read error. The chain recombines TRBV27 with TRBJ2-6; no definite D call. The length of the CDR3 is 15 residues. Per the germline V gene, CDR1 is MNHEY and CDR2 is SMNVEV (reference sequence). CDR3 sequence (DNA): TGTGCCGGCAGTTTAACGAGCTCTGGGGCCAACGTCCTGACTTTC. Translation gives CAGSLTSSGANVLTF.

The chain is built from TRBV5-4 and TRBJ2-7, with a tentative D call TRBD1 (6 bases). The CDR3 is 12 residues long. In germline, CDR1 is SGHNT, CDR2 YYREEE (reference sequence). Trimming took off 3 bases at V and 4 bases at J, with 8 bases between the two ends. The chain's CDR3 is CASSSDRYEQYF. The CDR3 DNA reads as TGTGCCAGCAGCTCAGACAGGTACGAGCAGTACTTC.

The chain combines TRBV2 with TRBJ1-5, with D possibly matching TRBD1 (5 bases). The V and J ends lost 3 bases and 6 bases respectively, with 9 bases between them. This CDR3 spans 13 amino acids. Germline V CDR1 and CDR2: SNHLY, FYNNEI. The CDR3 sequence is CASSEGTGQPQHF. CDR3 DNA: TGTGCCAGCAGTGAGGGTACAGGTCAGCCCCAGCATTTT.

This chain uses TRBV6-1 with TRBJ2-5; TRBD1 matches at 8 bases. V lost 1 base to trimming and J lost 2 bases; unmatched junction nucleotides: 0. Germline loops: CDR1 MNHNS, CDR2 SASEGT. This CDR3 region has 14 residues. The CDR3 is CASSEDRGQETQYF. The CDR3 DNA sequence: TGTGCCAGCAGTGAAGACAGGGGGCAAGAGACCCAGTACTTC.

The chain recombines TRBV28 with TRBJ1-1; perhaps TRBD1 as D (6 bases). The CDR3 has 14 amino acids. The germline V and J ends were trimmed by 3 bases and 1 base, with 9 bases remaining between them. Germline CDR1 MDHEN, CDR2 SYDVKM. The CDR3 DNA reads as TGTGCCAGCAGTTTTGGACAGTGGAACACTGAAGCTTTCTTT. Translating gives CASSFGQWNTEAFF.

Points on this clone: The sample contains more than one DNA sequence encoding this CDR3. The chain carries TRBV30 and TRBJ1-2; TRBD1 is a possible D gene (6 bases). Between the trimmed V and J ends, which lost 2 bases and 2 bases, there was a span of 15 bases. Germline CDR1 and CDR2: GTSNPN and SVGIG (reference sequence). The CDR3 length is 15 residues. CDR3 sequence (DNA): TGTGCCTGGAGTATCAAATACAGGGAGAACTATGGCTACACCTTC. It specifies CAWSIKYRENYGYTF.

The genes are TRBV12-5 and TRBJ2-5; D is perhaps TRBD2 (7 bases). Looked up from germline, CDR1 is LGHNT and CDR2 is FRNRAP. The V end was cut by 3 bases, the J end by 3 bases, with 11 bases between. The CDR3 totals 14 residues. CDR3 amino acids: CASGLGGGEETQYF. The DNA for the CDR3 is TGTGCTAGTGGTTTAGGGGGGGGTGAAGAGACCCAGTACTTC.

The chain is built from TRBV7-9 and TRBJ2-5; D remains unclear. CDR3 length equals 14 residues. Trimming took 1 base from V and 0 from J, leaving 6 bases between them. The germline CDR1 and CDR2 sequences are SEHNR and FQNEAQ (reference sequence). The CDR3 sequence is CASSLERYQETQYF. The CDR3 region has the DNA TGTGCCAGCAGCTTAGAACGGTACCAAGAGACCCAGTACTTC. The full variable domain, with the rest looked up from reference TRBV7-9 and TRBJ2-5, is DTGVSQNPRHKITKRGQNVTFRCDPISEHNRLYWYRQTLGQGPEFLTYFQNEAQLEKSRLLSDRFSAERPKGSFSTLEIQRTEQGDSAMYLCASSLERYQETQYFGPGTRLLVL.

The chain has TRBV5-6 and TRBJ2-1; D might be TRBD2 (7 bases). V lost 4 bases, J lost 7 bases, and 18 bases lay in between. The CDR3 has 15 amino acids. The V gene's germline CDR1 is SGHDT and CDR2 YYEEEE. The CDR3 nucleotides are TGTGCCAGCAGCGGATGGGGGGGCGCGGGGAATGAGCAGTTCTTC. Protein: CASSGWGGAGNEQFF.

The genes are TRBV7-9 and TRBJ2-5, with a possible D match to TRBD1 (6 bases). This CDR3 comprises 17 residues. Germline CDR1 reads SEHNR; CDR2 reads FQNEAQ (reference sequence). The V and J ends lost 4 bases and 5 bases respectively, with 23 bases between them. CDR3 nucleotide sequence: TGTGCCAGCAGCTCCCCTAATAACCGCCCAACAGGGGAGACCCAGTACTTC. This sequence encodes CASSSPNNRPTGETQYF.

In its sample, this clone was seen once. The V gene is TRBV7-2, the J gene TRBJ2-5; no definite D call. The closer fit of TRBJ2-7 to the DNA end suggests the J call may be wrong. Germline V gives CDR1 SGHTA, CDR2 FQGNSA. This CDR3 contains 13 residues. This chain's CDR3 is CASSPPHSYEQYF. CDR3 in DNA: TGTGCCAGCAGCCCCCCTCACTCCTACGAGCAGTACTTC.

Remarks on this clone: The junction departs from germline at one end; a sequencing error may be responsible. The J gene is TRBJ2-1, the V gene TRBV7-9; 7 bases align to TRBD2. Germline V gene sequence: CDR1 SEHNR, CDR2 FQNEAQ (reference sequence). The CDR3 contains 15 residues. CDR3 region: CASSLSLAEDNGQFF. Here the CDR3 DNA reads TGTGCCAGCAGCTTAAGCCTAGCGGAGGACAATGGGCAGTTCTTC.

This chain uses TRBV6-5 with TRBJ1-5; D gene uncertain. The germline CDR1 and CDR2 sequences are MNHEY and SVGAGI. This CDR3 is built from 13 residues. V lost 4 bases and J 3 bases, leaving 7 bases between the germline ends. DNA for the CDR3: TGTGCCAGCAGTTTCTCAGCCAATCAGCCCCAGCATTTT. Encoded protein: CASSFSANQPQHF.

The chain is built from TRBV28 and TRBJ2-3, with a possible D match to TRBD2 (7 bases). The V end lost 3 bases, the J end lost 9 bases, and 13 bases lay between the germline ends. The CDR3 is 13 amino acids. Per germline, CDR1 MDHEN and CDR2 SYDVKM. CDR3 region: CASSLGGGQTQYF. DNA for the CDR3: TGTGCCAGCAGTTTGGGAGGGGGGCAGACGCAGTATTTT.

The V and J genes are TRBV6-6 and TRBJ2-3, with D hard to call. Germline V lookup: CDR1 MNHNY, CDR2 SVGAGI (reference sequence). Trimming removed 5 bases from V and 6 bases from J, with 18 bases in between. The CDR3 is made up of 15 amino acids. As DNA, the CDR3 is TGTGCCAGCAGTCAATACTTGACTGAATTTGATACGCAGTATTTT. As protein: CASSQYLTEFDTQYF.

This clone was recorded once. The chain links TRBV7-9 to TRBJ2-7, with TRBD2 matching 11 bases. After removal of 0 bases from V and 2 bases from J, the junction contained 6 bases not matched to a gene. The CDR3 sequence is 17 residues long. The germline V gene has CDR1 SEHNR and CDR2 FQNEAQ (reference sequence). Here the CDR3 reads CASSLAPGLAETYEQYF. The CDR3, as DNA: TGTGCCAGCAGCTTAGCCCCGGGACTAGCGGAGACCTACGAGCAGTACTTC. Combining the CDR3 with reference TRBV7-9 and TRBJ2-7 gives the whole variable domain DTGVSQNPRHKITKRGQNVTFRCDPISEHNRLYWYRQTLGQGPEFLTYFQNEAQLEKSRLLSDRFSAERPKGSFSTLEIQRTEQGDSAMYLCASSLAPGLAETYEQYFGPGTRLTVT.

The V and J genes are TRBV6-5 and TRBJ2-6, with D perhaps TRBD1 (6 bases). V lost 0 bases and J lost 1, with 7 bases in between. In germline, CDR1 is MNHEY, CDR2 SVGAGI. The CDR3 contains 16 residues. The CDR3 DNA sequence: TGTGCCAGCAGTTACTCAGGGGGTTCTGGGGCCAACGTCCTGACTTTC. It encodes CASSYSGGSGANVLTF.

CDR3 sequence reads: CASSLWGGQGARETQYF. The CDR3, as DNA: TGTGCCAGCAGTTTGTGGGGGGGACAGGGGGCCCGAGAGACCCAGTACTTC. The rearrangement links TRBV27 to TRBJ2-5; 12 bases map to TRBD1. The germline CDR1 and CDR2 sequences are MNHEY and SMNVEV (reference sequence). This CDR3 is 17 amino acids long. Trimming removed 3 bases from V and 4 bases from J; junction bases left unmatched: 9.

The V call is TRBV9, the J call TRBJ2-3; 10 bases map to TRBD2. Germline lookup yields CDR1 SGDLS and CDR2 YYNGEE. The trim removed 0 bases at V and 5 bases at J, leaving 0 bases unmatched. CDR3 length: 14 residues. CDR3 in amino acids: CASSVGLAGDTQYF. The CDR3 nucleotides read TGTGCCAGCAGCGTAGGACTAGCGGGAGATACGCAGTATTTT.

V usage is TRBV27 and J usage is TRBJ2-7; TRBD2 agrees at 10 bases. The CDR3 has 16 amino acids. Trimming at V came to 5 bases and at J to 2 bases, leaving 9 bases not matched to a gene. Per germline, CDR1 MNHEY and CDR2 SMNVEV (reference sequence). This chain's CDR3 is CASSPLAGALTYEQYF. The CDR3 DNA is TGTGCCAGCAGTCCGCTAGCGGGAGCTTTAACCTACGAGCAGTACTTC.